Listed below are T cell receptor beta chains from one sample, sequenced in a study of T cell responses to AZD1222 COVID-19 vaccine. Profiling relied on immunoSEQ multiplex PCR, and the TCRdb table lists in-frame clones only, not all of them. The sample holds 150,000 to 180,000 clones, about 88% seen once. Sample: peripheral blood, taken on day 0 of AZD1222 vaccination. These receptors all stem from an adult in good health. CDR3s include the opening cysteine and the closing phenylalanine or tryptophan. Fields, in order: D gene, V gene, J gene, clone size, CDR3 protein, CDR3 DNA. D genes are given only for firm matches. Only part of the rows carry a size: once, few, many, or a class if the clone is expanded.

d_call: NA
v_call: TRBV18
j_call: TRBJ1-1
clone_size: NA
cdr3_aa: CASSPIGNTEAFF
cdr3_nt: TGTGCCAGCTCACCAATCGGGAACACTGAAGCTTTCTTT

d_call: NA
v_call: TRBV7-9
j_call: TRBJ1-2
clone_size: NA
cdr3_aa: CASSYQGEGGYTF
cdr3_nt: TGTGCCAGCAGCTACCAAGGGGAAGGTGGCTACACCTTC

d_call: NA
v_call: TRBV3-1/TRBV3-2
j_call: TRBJ2-5
clone_size: NA
cdr3_aa: CASSQLEGTETQYF
cdr3_nt: TGTGCCAGCAGCCAATTAGAGGGTACGGAGACCCAGTACTTC

d_call: NA
v_call: TRBV6-4
j_call: TRBJ1-1
clone_size: NA
cdr3_aa: CASSDPKLGSWTEAFF
cdr3_nt: TGTGCCAGCAGTGACCCGAAACTGGGCTCGTGGACTGAAGCTTTCTTT

d_call: TRBD2
v_call: TRBV4-3
j_call: TRBJ2-3
clone_size: NA
cdr3_aa: CASSQQVAGGRTDTQYF
cdr3_nt: TGCGCCAGCAGCCAACAAGTAGCGGGGGGCAGGACAGATACGCAGTATTTT

d_call: NA
v_call: TRBV7-2
j_call: TRBJ1-3
clone_size: NA
cdr3_aa: CASSRSGAIVDTIYF
cdr3_nt: TGTGCCAGCAGCCGCTCAGGGGCCATAGTGGACACCATATATTTT

d_call: TRBD2
v_call: TRBV18
j_call: TRBJ2-5
clone_size: NA
cdr3_aa: CASSPRTSTETQYF
cdr3_nt: TGTGCCAGCTCACCAAGGACTAGCACGGAGACCCAGTACTTC

d_call: TRBD1
v_call: TRBV7-9
j_call: TRBJ2-1
clone_size: NA
cdr3_aa: CASSSTDREPYNEQFF
cdr3_nt: TGTGCCAGCAGCTCCACGGACAGGGAACCCTACAATGAGCAGTTCTTC

d_call: NA
v_call: TRBV28
j_call: TRBJ1-2
clone_size: NA
cdr3_aa: CATRESGPNKGYTF
cdr3_nt: TGTGCCACCAGGGAGAGTGGACCCAATAAAGGCTACACCTTC

d_call: TRBD1
v_call: TRBV5-5
j_call: TRBJ1-5
clone_size: NA
cdr3_aa: CASSDGTGKAQPQHF
cdr3_nt: TGTGCCAGCAGCGACGGGACAGGGAAAGCTCAGCCCCAGCATTTT

d_call: NA
v_call: TRBV4-2
j_call: TRBJ2-2
clone_size: once
cdr3_aa: CASSSLGGPGTGELFF
cdr3_nt: TGTGCCAGCAGCTCCTTGGGCGGCCCGGGAACCGGGGAGCTGTTTTTT

d_call: NA
v_call: TRBV28
j_call: TRBJ1-2
clone_size: NA
cdr3_aa: CASSWDKGSGYTF
cdr3_nt: TGTGCCAGCAGTTGGGACAAGGGATCTGGCTACACCTTC

d_call: NA
v_call: TRBV28
j_call: TRBJ1-5
clone_size: NA
cdr3_aa: CASSLKLPGQPQHF
cdr3_nt: TGTGCCAGCAGTTTGAAACTTCCCGGCCAGCCCCAGCATTTT

d_call: NA
v_call: TRBV5-1
j_call: TRBJ2-3
clone_size: few
cdr3_aa: CASSSQRPGTDTQYF
cdr3_nt: TGCGCCAGCAGCTCTCAACGCCCTGGGACAGATACGCAGTATTTT

d_call: NA
v_call: TRBV15
j_call: TRBJ1-1
clone_size: NA
cdr3_aa: CATSVSLTAGAKAFF
cdr3_nt: TGTGCCACCAGCGTATCGTTGACAGCCGGCGCGAAGGCTTTCTTT

d_call: TRBD1
v_call: TRBV28
j_call: TRBJ1-1
clone_size: once
cdr3_aa: CASSRTRQGWGTEAFF
cdr3_nt: TGTGCCAGCAGCCGAACCAGACAGGGCTGGGGCACTGAAGCTTTCTTT

d_call: NA
v_call: TRBV5-1
j_call: TRBJ1-6
clone_size: NA
cdr3_aa: CASSLVQGGSPLHF
cdr3_nt: TGCGCCAGCAGCTTGGTACAGGGCGGTTCACCCCTCCACTTT

d_call: NA
v_call: TRBV7-2
j_call: TRBJ1-5
clone_size: once
cdr3_aa: CASSLGGVRPQHF
cdr3_nt: TGTGCCAGCAGCTTAGGGGGGGTGAGGCCCCAGCATTTT

d_call: NA
v_call: TRBV9
j_call: TRBJ2-5
clone_size: once
cdr3_aa: CASSVGWSEETQYF
cdr3_nt: TGTGCCAGCAGCGTAGGATGGTCAGAAGAGACCCAGTACTTC

d_call: NA
v_call: TRBV5-1
j_call: TRBJ1-1
clone_size: NA
cdr3_aa: CASSIQGGTATEAFF
cdr3_nt: TGCGCCAGCAGCATACAGGGTGGTACGGCCACTGAAGCTTTCTTT

d_call: NA
v_call: TRBV7-2
j_call: TRBJ2-2
clone_size: NA
cdr3_aa: CASSRRASASGELFF
cdr3_nt: TGTGCCAGCAGCAGACGGGCTAGCGCATCCGGGGAGCTGTTTTTT

d_call: TRBD1
v_call: TRBV30
j_call: TRBJ2-7
clone_size: NA
cdr3_aa: CAWTHGRTGVQEQYF
cdr3_nt: TGTGCCTGGACCCACGGGCGTACAGGGGTACAAGAGCAGTACTTC

d_call: TRBD2
v_call: TRBV4-1
j_call: TRBJ2-1
clone_size: NA
cdr3_aa: CASSHETTSTISNEQFF
cdr3_nt: TGCGCCAGCAGCCATGAAACGACTAGCACCATATCCAATGAGCAGTTCTTC

d_call: TRBD2
v_call: TRBV6-2/TRBV6-3
j_call: TRBJ2-3
clone_size: once
cdr3_aa: CASSFSGSVSDTQYF
cdr3_nt: TGTGCCAGCAGTTTCAGCGGGAGTGTATCAGATACGCAGTATTTT

d_call: NA
v_call: TRBV18
j_call: TRBJ2-7
clone_size: NA
cdr3_aa: CASSPPVGYEQYF
cdr3_nt: TGTGCCAGCTCACCACCGGTGGGCTACGAGCAGTACTTC